The next 8 T cell receptor beta chains were all read from a single sample in a study of Tregs in tolerant kidney transplant recipients. TCRdb keeps only in-frame clones here, not all; method: immunoSEQ multiplex PCR. There are some 15,000 clones in the sample; around 80% occur only once, and under 2% lies in the top ten. Sequencing was performed on Tregs from blood, taken before the transplant. Every receptor here comes from a human donor who received a combined kidney and bone marrow transplant.

This chain uses TRBV10-2 with TRBJ2-1, with TRBD2 identical over 7 bases. The V segment lost 6 bases and the J segment 6 bases; nucleotides outside the gene matches: 8. In germline, CDR1 is WSHSY, CDR2 SAAADI. The CDR3 runs to 14 residues. CDR3 DNA: TGCGCCAGCAGGGAAGCGGGGTTGGTCAATGAGCAGTTCTTC. Translation: CASREAGLVNEQFF.

The chain is built from TRBV5-1 and TRBJ2-4, with D possibly matching TRBD1 (5 bases). The CDR3 is made up of 14 amino acids. Germline CDR1 and CDR2: SGHRS and YFSETQ. The V and J ends lost 0 bases and 1 base respectively, with 5 bases between them. Written as DNA, the CDR3 is TGCGCCAGCAGCTTGGACAGGGCCAAAAACATTCAGTACTTC. Its translation is CASSLDRAKNIQYF.

V gene TRBV29-1 combines with J gene TRBJ1-1; the D is unclear. V was pared by 3 bases and J by 2 bases, with 10 bases between. Germline CDR1 reads SQVTM; CDR2 reads ANQGSEA. This CDR3 has 13 residues. The CDR3 loop reads CSVDGHSNTEAFF. CDR3 sequence (DNA): TGCAGCGTTGATGGTCACTCCAACACTGAAGCTTTCTTT.

This chain connects TRBV5-6 to TRBJ1-1, with a tentative D call TRBD1 (5 bases). Germline V gene lookup returns CDR1 SGHDT and CDR2 YYEEEE. Trimming cost V 4 bases and J 9 bases, with 16 bases left between them. The CDR3 runs 13 residues. DNA for the CDR3: TGTGCCAGCAGCAAAGAACGCTACAGGCAAGCTTTCTTT. Translated: CASSKERYRQAFF.

The J gene is TRBJ1-2, the V gene TRBV6-1; no firm D call. The ends were cut back, 0 bases at V and 2 bases at J, with 10 bases in the middle. Germline CDR1 is MNHNS and CDR2 is SASEGT. CDR3 length: 15 amino acids. CDR3 loop: CASSEAYIANYGYTF. The CDR3 bases are TGTGCCAGCAGTGAAGCGTATATAGCCAACTATGGCTACACCTTC.

The chain has TRBV19 and TRBJ2-1; 14 positions agree with TRBD2. CDR1 and CDR2 from the germline V gene are LNHDA and SQIVND (reference sequence). The CDR3 contains 18 residues. After removal of 4 bases from V and 0 bases from J, the junction contained 5 bases not matched to a gene. CDR3 coding DNA: TGTGCCAGTAGTAGACGACTAGCGGGGGGGAGCTCCTACAATGAGCAGTTCTTC. It is translated as CASSRRLAGGSSYNEQFF.

V and J are TRBV7-9 and TRBJ2-2, with 16 positions matching TRBD2. Per germline, CDR1 SEHNR and CDR2 FQNEAQ (reference sequence). This CDR3 spans 19 amino acids. With 4 bases clipped from V and 7 bases from J, the junction kept 12 bases outside the gene matches. The CDR3, as DNA: TGTGCCAGCAGCTCGAGGGGACTAGCGGGGGGGCCGGTCCACGGGGAGCTGTTTTTT. It yields the protein CASSSRGLAGGPVHGELFF.

This sequence joins TRBV2 and TRBJ2-3; D unresolved. The CDR3 spans 14 residues. V dropped 6 bases and J dropped 5 bases, with 15 bases sitting between them. The V gene's germline CDR1 is SNHLY and CDR2 FYNNEI. The CDR3 protein is CASRDHRSGDTQYF. CDR3 sequence (DNA): TGTGCCAGCAGGGATCACCGGTCGGGAGATACGCAGTATTTT.